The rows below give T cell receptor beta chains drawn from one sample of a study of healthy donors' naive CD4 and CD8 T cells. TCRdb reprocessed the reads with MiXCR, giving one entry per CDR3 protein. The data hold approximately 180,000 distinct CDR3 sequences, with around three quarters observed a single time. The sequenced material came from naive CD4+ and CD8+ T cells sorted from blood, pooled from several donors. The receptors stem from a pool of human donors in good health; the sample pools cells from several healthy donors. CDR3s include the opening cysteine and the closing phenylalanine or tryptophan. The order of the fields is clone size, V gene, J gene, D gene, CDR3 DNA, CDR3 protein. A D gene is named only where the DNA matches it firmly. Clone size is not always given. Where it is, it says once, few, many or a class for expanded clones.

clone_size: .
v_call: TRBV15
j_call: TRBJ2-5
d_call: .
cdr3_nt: TGTGCCACCAGCAGAGGGGTTGGAGGAGAAGAGACCCAGTACTTC
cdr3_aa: CATSRGVGGEETQYF

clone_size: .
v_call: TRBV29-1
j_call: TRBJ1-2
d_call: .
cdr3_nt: TGCAGCGCACTTATCGCCCCGAGCTACACCTTC
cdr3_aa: CSALIAPSYTF

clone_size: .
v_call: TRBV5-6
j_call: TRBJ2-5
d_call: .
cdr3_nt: TGTGCCAGCAGATTCGATTTACAGGAGACCCAGTACTTC
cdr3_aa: CASRFDLQETQYF

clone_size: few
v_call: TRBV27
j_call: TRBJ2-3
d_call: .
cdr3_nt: TGTGCCAGCAGTTTATCAGCCGCGGCAGATACGCAGTATTTT
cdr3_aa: CASSLSAAADTQYF

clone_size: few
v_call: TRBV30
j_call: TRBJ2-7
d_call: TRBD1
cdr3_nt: TGTGCCTGGAGTTATGGACAGGGTTACGAGCAGTACTTC
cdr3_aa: CAWSYGQGYEQYF

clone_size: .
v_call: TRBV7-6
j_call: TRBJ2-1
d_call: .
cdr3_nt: TGTGCCAGCAGCTTATCCGGACGTCTTGATGAGCAGTTCTTC
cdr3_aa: CASSLSGRLDEQFF

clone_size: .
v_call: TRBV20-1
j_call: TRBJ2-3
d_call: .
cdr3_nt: TGCAGTGCTAGAGAAACATTACGGCCAGATACGCAGTATTTT
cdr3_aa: CSARETLRPDTQYF

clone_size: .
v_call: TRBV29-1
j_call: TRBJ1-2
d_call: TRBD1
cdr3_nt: TGCAGCGTTCTGACAGGGTCCGGCTACACCTTC
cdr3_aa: CSVLTGSGYTF

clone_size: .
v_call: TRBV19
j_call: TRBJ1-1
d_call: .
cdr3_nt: TGTGCCAGTAGTATAGTCGGACCGGCCCTGAACACTGAAGCTTTCTTT
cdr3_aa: CASSIVGPALNTEAFF

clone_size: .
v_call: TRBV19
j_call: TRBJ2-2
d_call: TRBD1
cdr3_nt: TGTGCCAGTAGTCCGGGACAGCGCCGTTCCACCGGGGAGCTGTTTTTT
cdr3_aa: CASSPGQRRSTGELFF

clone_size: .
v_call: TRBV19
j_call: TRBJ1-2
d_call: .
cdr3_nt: TGTGCCAGTAATCGCGGAGTGGGGATTGATGGCTACACCTTC
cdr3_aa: CASNRGVGIDGYTF

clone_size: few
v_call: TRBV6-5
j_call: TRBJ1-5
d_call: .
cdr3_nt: TGTGCCAGCAGTTACTCGACCGGGCCAAATCAGCCCCAGCATTTT
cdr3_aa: CASSYSTGPNQPQHF

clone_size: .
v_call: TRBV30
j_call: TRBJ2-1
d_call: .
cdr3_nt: TGTGCCTGGAGTCTTGGGGGGGCCAATGAGCAGTTCTTC
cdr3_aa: CAWSLGGANEQFF

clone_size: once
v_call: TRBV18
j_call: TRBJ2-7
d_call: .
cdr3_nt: TGTGCCAGCTCACCACCCGTACAGTACGAGCAGTACTTC
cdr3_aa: CASSPPVQYEQYF

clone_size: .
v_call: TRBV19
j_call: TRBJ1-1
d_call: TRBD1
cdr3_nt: TGTGCCAGTAAACGACAGGGACTGAACACTGAAGCTTTCTTT
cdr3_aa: CASKRQGLNTEAFF

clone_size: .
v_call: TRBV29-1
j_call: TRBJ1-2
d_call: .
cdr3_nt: TGCAGCATCCTGACAGGAACCATCTATGGCTACACCTTC
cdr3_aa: CSILTGTIYGYTF

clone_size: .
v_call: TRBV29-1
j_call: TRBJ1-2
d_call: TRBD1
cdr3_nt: TGCAGCGTGTCGCAGGGGGCTGCATGGACCTTC
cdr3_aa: CSVSQGAAWTF

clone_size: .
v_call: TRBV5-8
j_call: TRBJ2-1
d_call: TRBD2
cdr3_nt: TGTGCCAGCAGCTTGATCGGACTAGCGGGGGATGAGCAGTTCTTC
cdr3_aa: CASSLIGLAGDEQFF

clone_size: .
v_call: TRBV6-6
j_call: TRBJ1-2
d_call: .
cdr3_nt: TGTGCCAGCAGTTACTCCGGGGGCACCTTCTATGGCTACACCTTC
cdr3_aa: CASSYSGGTFYGYTF

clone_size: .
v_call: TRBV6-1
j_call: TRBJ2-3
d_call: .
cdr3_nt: TGTGCCATCAGTGAGTCGACTCGGGGTCTCACGGATACGCAGTATTTT
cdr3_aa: CAISESTRGLTDTQYF

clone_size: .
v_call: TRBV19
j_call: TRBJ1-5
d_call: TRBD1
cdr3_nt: TGTGCCAGTAGTCTGGACAGGGCAGGAGTTCAGCCCCAGCATTTT
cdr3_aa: CASSLDRAGVQPQHF